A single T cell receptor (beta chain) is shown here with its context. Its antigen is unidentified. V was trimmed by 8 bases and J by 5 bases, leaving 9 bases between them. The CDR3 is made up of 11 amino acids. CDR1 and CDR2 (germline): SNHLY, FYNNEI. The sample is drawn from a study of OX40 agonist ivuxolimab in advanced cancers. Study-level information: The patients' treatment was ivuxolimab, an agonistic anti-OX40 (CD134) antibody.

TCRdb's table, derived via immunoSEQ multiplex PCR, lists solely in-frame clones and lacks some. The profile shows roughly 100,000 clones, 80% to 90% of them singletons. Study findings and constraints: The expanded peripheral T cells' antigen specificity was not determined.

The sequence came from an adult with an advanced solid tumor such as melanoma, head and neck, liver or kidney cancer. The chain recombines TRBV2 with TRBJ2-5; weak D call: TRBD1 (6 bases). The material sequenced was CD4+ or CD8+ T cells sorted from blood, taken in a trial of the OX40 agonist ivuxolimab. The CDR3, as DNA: TGTGCCAGCCAGGGGCCGGAGACCCAGTACTTC. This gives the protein CASQGPETQYF. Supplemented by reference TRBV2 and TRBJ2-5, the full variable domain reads EPEVTQTPSHQVTQMGQEVILRCVPISNHLYFYWYRQILGQKVEFLVSFYNNEISEKSEIFDDQFSVERPDGSNFTLKIRSTKLEDSAMYFCASQGPETQYFGPGTRLLVL.